This T cell receptor (beta chain) came from a study of cytomegalovirus exposure and HLA in healthy donors. Study-wide background: The 120 or so validation repertoires used a platform that matched the one used for the roughly 700 first-cohort repertoires, as a later analysis reported. Findings of the study overall: Some TCR beta chains (more than 150 of them) were listed as cytomegalovirus-associated.

Regarding this clone: The antigen remains unidentified.

The data were produced by immunoSEQ multiplex PCR, yet TCRdb's version contains in-frame clones alone and is incomplete. The repertoire consists of about 120,000 clones, with around 88% occurring once and the leading ten covering about 1.7%. Trimming pared 1 base from V and 2 bases from J, leaving 8 bases between. The V gene's germline CDR1 is MDHEN and CDR2 SYDVKM. This CDR3 is built from 14 residues. This chain joins TRBV28 and TRBJ1-1; maybe TRBD1 (5 bases). The receptor was isolated from a man aged 18 to 29 in good health and CMV-seronegative. Sequencing was done on a sample of PBMCs. CDR3 loop: CASSLSGFNTEAFF. For the CDR3, the DNA is TGTGCCAGCAGTTTATCAGGGTTCAACACTGAAGCTTTCTTT.